This T cell receptor (beta chain) was identified during a study of molecular identifiers for immune sequencing clone quantification. Between the trimmed V and J ends, which lost 4 bases and 6 bases, there was a span of 9 bases. Germline CDR1 is SNHLY and CDR2 is FYNNEI. The CDR3 covers 13 residues. This clonotype was seen a handful of times. Sequencing libraries of naive CD8 cells derived from around 20,000 to 1,000,000 sorted cells with 10%, 30% or 50% RNA. TCRdb independently ran MiXCR on the PCR reads; one entry per CDR3 protein. The sample consists of 400,000 to 600,000 distinct CDR3 sequences, about a fifth of them appearing once.

This clonotype was sampled from a human donor in good health. Some libraries in this study had Jurkat cell RNA spiked in. The V gene is TRBV2, the J gene TRBJ2-2; tentatively, D is TRBD1 (5 bases). The sample consisted of naive CD8+ T cells from blood, with Jurkat cell RNA spiked in. Indicated subset: FACS-sorted CD8+CD4-CCR7+CD45RA+ naive T cells. The CDR3 sequence: CASSGWGAGELFF. CDR3 nucleotide sequence: TGTGCCAGCAGTGGATGGGGCGCCGGGGAGCTGTTTTTT.